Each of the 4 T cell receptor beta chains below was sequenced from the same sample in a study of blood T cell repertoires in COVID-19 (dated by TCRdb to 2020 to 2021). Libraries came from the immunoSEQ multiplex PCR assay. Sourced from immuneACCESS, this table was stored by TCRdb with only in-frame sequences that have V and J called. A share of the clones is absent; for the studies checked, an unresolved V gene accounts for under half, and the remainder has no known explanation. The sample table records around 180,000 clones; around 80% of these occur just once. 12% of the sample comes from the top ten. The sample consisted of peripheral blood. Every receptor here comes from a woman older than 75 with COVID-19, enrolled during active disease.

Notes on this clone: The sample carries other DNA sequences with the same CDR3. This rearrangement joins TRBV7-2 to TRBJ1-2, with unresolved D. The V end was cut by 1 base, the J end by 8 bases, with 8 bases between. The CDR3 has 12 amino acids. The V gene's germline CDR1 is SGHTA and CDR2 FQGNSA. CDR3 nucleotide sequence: TGTGCCAGCAGCTTAGGAACGGGAGGCTACACCTTC. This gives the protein CASSLGTGGYTF.

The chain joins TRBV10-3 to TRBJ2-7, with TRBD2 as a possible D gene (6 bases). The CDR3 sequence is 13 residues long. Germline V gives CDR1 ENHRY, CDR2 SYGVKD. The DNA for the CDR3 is TGTGCATCCAACCCCGGGAGAGTCAACGAGCAGTACTTC. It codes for CASNPGRVNEQYF.

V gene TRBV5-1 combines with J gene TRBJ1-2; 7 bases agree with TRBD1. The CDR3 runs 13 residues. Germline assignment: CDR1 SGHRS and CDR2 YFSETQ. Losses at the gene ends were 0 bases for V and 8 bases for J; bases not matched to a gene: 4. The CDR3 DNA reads TGCGCCAGCAGCTTGGGGGACAGACACGGCTACACCTTC. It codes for CASSLGDRHGYTF.

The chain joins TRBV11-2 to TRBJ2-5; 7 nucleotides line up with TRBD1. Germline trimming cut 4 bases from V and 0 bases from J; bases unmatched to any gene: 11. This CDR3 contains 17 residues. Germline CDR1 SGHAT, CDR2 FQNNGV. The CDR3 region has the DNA TGTGCCAGCAGCTCCCCTTGGAGACAGGGTGACCAAGAGACCCAGTACTTC. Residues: CASSSPWRQGDQETQYF.